The present T cell receptor (beta chain) was sequenced within a study of blood T cell repertoires in COVID-19. Study information: Samples taken during acute and convalescent COVID-19 were collected in the United States, Italy and Spain.

Germline loops: CDR1 KGHSH, CDR2 LQKENI. This CDR3 contains 14 residues. V dropped 4 bases and J dropped 3 bases, with 12 bases sitting between them. Original methodology: Quantification of nucleated cells was approximated via reference gene primer amplification. Produced via immunoSEQ multiplex PCR; TCRdb's table is partial and in-frame only. That table is the source of V, J and clone size, and D and trimming were worked out from the DNA. The data show 150,000 to 200,000 clones, 70% to 90% seen once. The V gene is TRBV18, the J gene TRBJ1-2; D perhaps matches TRBD1 (6 bases). The sample consisted of peripheral blood. The sequence was collected from a man aged 40-50 years with active or convalescent COVID-19. CDR3 nucleotides: TGTGCCAGCTCACGACAGGAGGAGGACTATGGCTACACCTTC. Its translation is CASSRQEEDYGYTF.